The entry below describes one T cell receptor (beta chain). These data are taken from a study of blood T cell repertoires in COVID-19. Study details: T cells, B-cell-depleted T cells, or PBMCs supplied cDNA or gDNA.

Clones were sequenced by immunoSEQ multiplex PCR, and TCRdb holds only the in-frame ones, with some missing. The sample records some 160,000 clones, roughly 90% being singletons. The sequencing sample was made of peripheral blood. The TCR comes from a man aged 55 to 69 with acute or convalescent COVID-19.

CDR3 sequence: CASSYSSSKGTGVAFYEQYF. The DNA for the CDR3 is TGTGCCAGCAGTTACTCCTCCTCGAAAGGTACCGGGGTGGCGTTCTACGAGCAGTACTTC. The chain employs TRBV6-2 or TRBV6-3 and TRBJ2-7; D perhaps matches TRBD2 (5 bases). Per germline, CDR1 MNHEY and CDR2 SVGEGT. V was trimmed by 0 bases and J by 3 bases, leaving 27 bases between them. CDR3 length equals 20 residues.